One T cell receptor beta chain is described in this entry. What it binds is unknown. Sequencing was performed with immunoSEQ multiplex PCR; in TCRdb, only in-frame clones are kept and a portion is missing. The table includes 88,000 or so clones, approximately 91% detected once. This sample is drawn from a study of T cell responses to AZD1222 COVID-19 vaccine. Study overall: Pooled in the analysis were second doses at about 4 or about 12 weeks. Study-wide points: Clonal diversity was possibly underestimated; the donors were predominantly white British and more often female. At baseline, seropositivity was found in only 5 to 7 AZD1222 recipients. The study found vaccine-associated CD4 TCRs spanning spike, dominant at 160-218 and 743-854.

This CDR3 contains 14 residues. Deletions cut 4 bases from V and 5 bases from J, with 13 bases between. The V gene's germline CDR1 is SGHDT and CDR2 YYEEEE. The rearrangement uses TRBV5-6 and TRBJ1-5; tentatively, D is TRBD1 (5 bases). The sample consisted of peripheral blood, taken on day 0 of AZD1222 vaccination. The origin of this receptor is an adult in good health. The CDR3 DNA sequence: TGTGCCAGCAGCCACTGGGACCGCCATCAGCCCCAGCATTTT. It translates to CASSHWDRHQPQHF.